These 18 T cell receptor beta chains originate from one sample sequenced in a study of blood T cell repertoires in COVID-19. Profiling relied on immunoSEQ multiplex PCR, and the TCRdb table lists in-frame clones only, not all of them. The table records 120,000 or so clones, approximately 90% of them present only once. The material sequenced was peripheral blood. The receptors were gathered from a man between 35 and 55 years old with acute or convalescent COVID-19.

CDR3 sequence reads: CASSESRLSGLAGIDTQYF. The CDR3 bases are TGTGCCAGCAGTGAATCCCGCTTGTCTGGACTAGCGGGAATAGATACGCAGTATTTT. The chain couples TRBV6-1 to TRBJ2-3; 12 bases are a match to TRBD2. This CDR3 is built from 19 residues. From germline, CDR1 is MNHNS and CDR2 SASEGT. The V and J ends lost 2 bases and 5 bases, in that order; junction bases with no gene match: 14.

The rearrangement links TRBV6-5 to TRBJ1-1; D gene ambiguous. CDR3 size: 13 residues. CDR1 and CDR2 (germline): MNHEY, SVGAGI. Trimming removed 5 bases from V and 4 bases from J, with 11 bases in between. The CDR3 loop is CASSRGLITEAFF. CDR3 DNA: TGTGCCAGCAGTCGAGGACTGATCACTGAAGCTTTCTTT.

This clone was counted a few times. This rearrangement joins TRBV7-2 to TRBJ2-5; D possibly corresponds to TRBD2 (6 bases). Trimming took off 5 bases at V and 1 base at J, with 14 bases between the two ends. The CDR3 extends over 15 amino acids. The germline V gene has CDR1 SGHTA and CDR2 FQGNSA. CDR3 in DNA: TGTGCCAGCAGCCGCGGGGACGGGTCCCAAGAGACCCAGTACTTC. Amino acids: CASSRGDGSQETQYF. Full variable domain (remainder filled in from reference TRBV7-2 and TRBJ2-5): GAGVSQSPSNKVTEKGKDVELRCDPISGHTALYWYRQSLGQGLEFLIYFQGNSAPDKSGLPSDRFSAERTGGSVSTLTIQRTQQEDSAVYLCASSRGDGSQETQYFGPGTRLLVL.

The chain recombines TRBV15 with TRBJ2-7, with D perhaps TRBD2 (6 bases). The germline CDR1 and CDR2 sequences are LNHNV and YYDKDF (reference sequence). With 3 bases removed from V and 6 bases from J, the gap between germline ends came to 15 bases. The CDR3 is 14 amino acids. The CDR3 sequence is CATSSGTGGLEQYF. CDR3 DNA: TGTGCCACCAGCAGCGGCACAGGAGGGCTCGAGCAGTACTTC.

In this sample, this clone turned up a few times. The chain uses TRBV5-1 and TRBJ1-2, with a tentative D call TRBD1 (5 bases). Germline lookup yields CDR1 SGHRS and CDR2 YFSETQ. With 6 bases removed from V and 8 bases from J, the gap between germline ends came to 17 bases. There are 13 residues in the CDR3. The CDR3, as DNA: TGCGCCAGCACCGAAGGGGAACAGTGGGGCTACACCTTC. Encoded protein: CASTEGEQWGYTF.

This clone was recorded once. The J gene is TRBJ2-7, the V gene TRBV12-3 or TRBV12-4; a weak D match, TRBD2 (5 bases). Between the trimmed V and J ends, which lost 0 bases and 5 bases, there was a span of 8 bases. CDR3 size: 13 residues. CDR3 protein: CASSLAGSHEQYF. CDR3 nucleotide sequence: TGTGCCAGCAGTTTAGCAGGGAGTCACGAGCAGTACTTC.

The chain joins TRBV6-4 to TRBJ1-2; D possibly corresponds to TRBD1 (6 bases). CDR3 length equals 15 residues. V gave up 6 bases and J gave up 4 bases, with 18 bases separating them. Germline V gene lookup returns CDR1 MRHNA and CDR2 SNTAGT. The CDR3 DNA reads TGTGCCAGCAGCCCAACAGGGAAACGACTCTATGGCTACACCTTC. The encoded protein is CASSPTGKRLYGYTF.

The V call is TRBV24-1, the J call TRBJ2-1; 9 nucleotides agree with TRBD1. V shed 5 bases, J shed 7 bases, and the junction held 5 bases outside the gene matches. This CDR3 is 14 amino acids long. Germline-derived CDR1 and CDR2 are KGHDR and SFDVKD. CDR3 bases: TGTGCCACCAGTGGGACAGGGGTAGAGAATGAGCAGTTCTTC. Its translation is CATSGTGVENEQFF.

CDR3 in DNA: TGTGCCAGCAGCCGTACCGGACAGGGCTTTGTCTATGGCTACACCTTC. Its protein is CASSRTGQGFVYGYTF. The chain uses TRBV5-6 and TRBJ1-2; 8 bases fit TRBD1. This CDR3 comprises 16 residues. Germline CDR1 SGHDT, CDR2 YYEEEE. The ends lost 4 bases at V and 4 bases at J; junction bases unmatched: 12.

This chain uses TRBV2 with TRBJ1-5; perhaps TRBD1 as D (6 bases). CDR3 size: 14 residues. The V end was cut by 7 bases, the J end by 0 bases, with 10 bases between. Per the germline V gene, CDR1 is SNHLY and CDR2 is FYNNEI. CDR3 amino acids: CASTRDISNQPQHF. The CDR3 coding sequence is TGTGCCAGCACTCGGGACATTAGCAATCAGCCCCAGCATTTT.

V is TRBV30 and J is TRBJ2-5, with D perhaps matching TRBD2 (5 bases). Trimming took 2 bases from V and 1 from J, leaving 8 bases between them. There are 13 residues in the CDR3. Germline-derived CDR1 and CDR2 are GTSNPN and SVGIG (reference sequence). The CDR3 loop reads CAWSRSGQETQYF. CDR3 in DNA: TGTGCCTGGAGTCGGAGCGGCCAAGAGACCCAGTACTTC.

The genes are TRBV2 and TRBJ1-4, with no clear D. The germline CDR1 and CDR2 sequences are SNHLY and FYNNEI. CDR3 length: 15 amino acids. With 3 bases removed from V and 7 bases from J, the gap between germline ends came to 15 bases. CDR3 residues: CASSDALRLGEKLFF. DNA of the CDR3: TGTGCCAGCAGTGACGCCCTCAGGTTAGGTGAAAAACTGTTTTTT.

A remark on this clone: Different DNA sequences within this sample yield the same CDR3. The chain has TRBV7-3 and TRBJ2-5; D remains ambiguous. The V and J ends lost 5 bases and 1 base respectively, with 8 bases between them. The CDR3 totals 13 residues. CDR1 is SGHTA, CDR2 FQGTGA, per germline. The CDR3 reads CASSPGSQETQYF. The DNA for the CDR3 is TGTGCCAGCAGCCCCGGGTCCCAAGAGACCCAGTACTTC. The full variable domain, completed using reference TRBV7-3 and TRBJ2-5, is GAGVSQTPSNKVTEKGKYVELRCDPISGHTALYWYRQSLGQGPEFLIYFQGTGAADDSGLPNDRFFAVRPEGSVSTLKIQRTERGDSAVYLCASSPGSQETQYFGPGTRLLVL.

This chain uses TRBV6-6 with TRBJ1-4; TRBD1 might be the D (6 bases). Germline V gives CDR1 MNHNY, CDR2 SVGAGI (reference sequence). The CDR3 has 15 amino acids. The ends were cut back, 6 bases at V and 5 bases at J, with 16 bases in the middle. CDR3 residues: CASRDAGGLNEKLFF. DNA of the CDR3: TGTGCCAGCAGGGACGCGGGGGGCCTCAATGAAAAACTGTTTTTT.

This chain uses TRBV5-6 with TRBJ2-7; perhaps TRBD1 as D (5 bases). In germline, CDR1 is SGHDT, CDR2 YYEEEE. This CDR3 is 14 amino acids long. The V gene lost 0 bases and the J gene lost 8 bases, with 15 bases spanning the gap. The CDR3 sequence: CASSLVRGPTQQYF. The CDR3 DNA reads TGTGCCAGCAGCTTGGTAAGGGGTCCTACACAGCAGTACTTC.

This clone has just one count. The chain links TRBV29-1 to TRBJ1-4; D gene uncertain. Germline loops: CDR1 SQVTM, CDR2 ANQGSEA. V was shortened by 6 bases and J by 5 bases, with 13 bases between the two germline ends. The CDR3 runs to 13 residues. CDR3 amino acids: CSVRSGGNEKLFF. The CDR3 DNA reads TGCAGCGTCCGCAGTGGCGGAAATGAAAAACTGTTTTTT.

The chain uses TRBV2 and TRBJ1-1; maybe TRBD1 (6 bases). V was pared by 10 bases and J by 4 bases, with 13 bases between. This CDR3 comprises 12 residues. The V gene's germline CDR1 is SNHLY and CDR2 FYNNEI. The CDR3 bases are TGTGCCAACGGAGGGGGGGCCACTGAAGCTTTCTTT. Protein: CANGGGATEAFF.

The rearrangement uses TRBV6-5 and TRBJ1-1; D might be TRBD1 (5 bases). The CDR3 covers 15 residues. With 5 bases removed from V and 2 bases from J, the gap between germline ends came to 15 bases. Germline CDR1 reads MNHEY; CDR2 reads SVGAGI. CDR3 in DNA: TGTGCCAGCAGTACCCAGGCGGGACGTAACACTGAAGCTTTCTTT. Translation gives CASSTQAGRNTEAFF.